The clone carrying this T cell receptor beta chain has more than one count but fewer than ten. From blood, about 240-550 ng of genomic DNA served as TRB template. Looked up from germline, CDR1 is MNHEY and CDR2 is SMNVEV (reference sequence). The CDR3 sequence is 15 residues long. V dropped 5 bases and J dropped 4; count of bases not matched to a gene: 7. The sample is drawn from a study of T and B cells in COVID-19 patients. TRB rearrangements were amplified by multiplex PCR with BIOMED2 TRB-A/B primers. Each CDR3 protein gets one entry after TCRdb re-called the multiplex PCR reads with MiXCR. Of some 21,000 distinct CDR3 sequences listed, 30% to 35% are singletons.

This chain joins TRBV27 and TRBJ1-1; 10 bases agree with TRBD1. The clonotype originates from a human donor who had recovered from COVID-19. Source material: blood. CDR3 nucleotide sequence: TGTGCCAGCAGTCCGACAGGGGGCAGGGTCACTGAAGCTTTCTTT. This sequence encodes CASSPTGGRVTEAFF.